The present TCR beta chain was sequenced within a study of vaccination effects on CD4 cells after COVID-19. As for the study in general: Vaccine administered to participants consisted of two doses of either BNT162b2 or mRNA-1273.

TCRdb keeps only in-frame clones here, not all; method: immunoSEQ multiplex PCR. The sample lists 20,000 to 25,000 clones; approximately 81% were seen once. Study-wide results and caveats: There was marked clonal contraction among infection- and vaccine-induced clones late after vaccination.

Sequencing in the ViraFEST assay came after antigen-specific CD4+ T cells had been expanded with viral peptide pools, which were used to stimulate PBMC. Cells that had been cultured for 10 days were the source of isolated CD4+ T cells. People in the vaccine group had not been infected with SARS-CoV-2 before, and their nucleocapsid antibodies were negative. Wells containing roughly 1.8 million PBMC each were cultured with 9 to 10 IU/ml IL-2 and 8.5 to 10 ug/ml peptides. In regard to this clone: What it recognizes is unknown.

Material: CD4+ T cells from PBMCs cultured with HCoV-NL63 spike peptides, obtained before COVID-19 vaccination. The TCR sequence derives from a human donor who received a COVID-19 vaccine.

CDR3 loop: CSARSLTQYF. CDR3 nucleotides: TGCAGTGCTAGATCGCTGACCCAGTACTTC. The chain is built from TRBV20-1 and TRBJ2-5; D gene uncertain. With 2 bases removed from V and 7 bases from J, the gap between germline ends came to 5 bases. CDR1 is DFQATT, CDR2 SNEGSKA, per germline (reference sequence). The CDR3 consists of 10 residues.